These 17 T cell receptor beta chains share one sample of origin, sequenced in a study of blood T cell repertoires in COVID-19. Here immunoSEQ multiplex PCR was the method, and the copy in TCRdb shows in-frame clones only, minus some. The repertoire holds about 220,000 clones, with 80% as singletons. Sequencing was performed on peripheral blood. The receptors were gathered from a human donor in a cohort sampled during active COVID-19.

This chain's CDR3 is CASSPQGQGSYEQYF. In DNA, the CDR3 is TGTGCCAGTAGTCCTCAAGGACAGGGCTCCTACGAGCAGTACTTC. The rearrangement uses TRBV19 and TRBJ2-7; 8 bases agree with TRBD1. The V and J ends lost 5 bases and 0 bases, in that order; junction bases with no gene match: 6. The germline V gene has CDR1 LNHDA and CDR2 SQIVND (reference sequence). The CDR3 has 15 residues.

This clone was picked up a small number of times. V is TRBV7-2 and J is TRBJ1-4; D ambiguous. There are 16 residues in the CDR3. CDR1 is SGHTA and CDR2 is FQGNSA in the germline V gene. Trimming left V 1 base short and J 8 bases short, with 17 bases between. CDR3 DNA: TGTGCCAGCAGCTTAGAGGGCGTGGGGAGGTGGGAAAAACTGTTTTTT. It translates to CASSLEGVGRWEKLFF. Looking up the rest from reference TRBV7-2 and TRBJ1-4 gives the full variable domain: GAGVSQSPSNKVTEKGKDVELRCDPISGHTALYWYRQSLGQGLEFLIYFQGNSAPDKSGLPSDRFSAERTGGSVSTLTIQRTQQEDSAVYLCASSLEGVGRWEKLFFGSGTQLSVL.

This rearrangement joins TRBV5-4 to TRBJ2-7, with 10 bases fitting TRBD1. Germline CDR1 is SGHNT and CDR2 is YYREEE (reference sequence). Germline trimming cut 4 bases from V and 5 bases from J; bases unmatched to any gene: 6. The CDR3 is 14 amino acids. The CDR3 loop is CASSAWDRGNEQYF. CDR3 DNA sequence: TGTGCCAGCAGCGCCTGGGACAGGGGAAACGAGCAGTACTTC.

J is TRBJ1-1 and V is TRBV18; 10 positions match TRBD1. CDR1 is KGHSH, CDR2 LQKENI, per germline. The CDR3 spans 15 residues. V was clipped by 3 bases and J by 1 base; unmatched bases: 2. The DNA of the CDR3 is TGTGCCAGCTCACCGGGGACAGGGGAGAACACTGAAGCTTTCTTT. Its protein is CASSPGTGENTEAFF.

DNA for the CDR3: TGCGCCAGCAGCTTGTTTGGCGGGAGGGCGGGCACAGATACGCAGTATTTT. Its translation is CASSLFGGRAGTDTQYF. The chain is built from TRBV5-1 and TRBJ2-3; 9 bases align to TRBD2. Unmatched junction bases numbered 7, after V lost 1 base and J lost 1 base. The germline gives CDR1 SGHRS, CDR2 YFSETQ. The CDR3 extends over 17 amino acids.

A few counts support this clone. The chain couples TRBV2 to TRBJ1-1, with 8 bases that match TRBD1. The CDR3 has 13 amino acids. The V gene end was trimmed by 5 bases and the J gene end by 7 bases; junction bases not matched to a gene: 6. Germline CDR1 is SNHLY and CDR2 is FYNNEI. CDR3 bases: TGTGCCAGCAGTCGGCAGGGGGCTAGTGAAGCTTTCTTT. It translates to CASSRQGASEAFF.

Details on this clone: An end of the junction does not agree with germline; a read error may underlie this. The chain links TRBV7-7 to TRBJ2-5; possibly TRBD1 or TRBD2 for D (5 bases each). The CDR3 has 15 residues. Germline lookup yields CDR1 SSHAT and CDR2 FNYEAQ (reference sequence). The CDR3 sequence is CASSLGVDWSQTQYF. The CDR3 bases are TGTGCTAGCAGCTTAGGGGTGGACTGGTCTCAGACCCAGTACTTC.

V and J are TRBV6-1 and TRBJ2-3; TRBD1 matches at 9 bases. V shed 1 base and J 7 bases; nucleotides not matched to a gene: 9. The CDR3 runs to 16 residues. CDR1 is MNHNS, CDR2 SASEGT, per germline. The CDR3 reads CASSEDVGQGFYTQYF. The CDR3 DNA sequence: TGTGCCAGCAGTGAAGATGTGGGACAGGGTTTCTATACGCAGTATTTT.

This clone came up a few times. The CDR3: CASSARAGEREQYF. In DNA form, the CDR3 reads TGTGCCAGCAGCGCGCGGGCGGGGGAGAGAGAGCAGTACTTC. This rearrangement joins TRBV13 to TRBJ2-7, with 7 bases aligning to TRBD2. The CDR3 has 14 amino acids. Germline trimming cut 5 bases from V and 7 bases from J; bases unmatched to any gene: 11. The V gene's germline CDR1 is PRHDT and CDR2 FYEKMQ (reference sequence).

The V call is TRBV7-8, the J call TRBJ2-1, with TRBD2 as a possible D gene (5 bases). The CDR3 has 13 residues. CDR1 SGHVS and CDR2 FQNEAQ come from the germline V gene. V lost 5 bases and J lost 8, with 13 bases in between. The CDR3 protein is CASSRTKGDEQFF. In DNA, the CDR3 is TGTGCCAGCAGCCGTACTAAGGGAGATGAGCAGTTCTTC.

This chain joins TRBV11-2 and TRBJ2-2; perhaps TRBD2 as D (6 bases). The CDR3 sequence is 13 residues long. V shed 8 bases and J shed 4 bases, with 11 bases lying between them. Germline V gene lookup returns CDR1 SGHAT and CDR2 FQNNGV. The CDR3 coding sequence is TGTGCCAGCGGAAGGAGGGCCACCGGGGAGCTGTTTTTT. Protein sequence: CASGRRATGELFF. Variable domain in full (rest from reference TRBV11-2 and TRBJ2-2): EAGVAQSPRYKIIEKRQSVAFWCNPISGHATLYWYQQILGQGPKLLIQFQNNGVVDDSQLPKDRFSAERLKGVDSTLKIQPAKLEDSAVYLCASGRRATGELFFGEGSRLTVL.

V is TRBV11-3 and J is TRBJ2-3, with 8 positions matching TRBD1. This CDR3 is 16 amino acids long. The V gene's germline CDR1 is SGHNT and CDR2 YENEEA. Trimming removed 4 bases from V and 3 bases from J; junction bases left unmatched: 9. The CDR3 region has the DNA TGTGCCAGCAGCTCTGGCCAAGGACAGGGTACAGATACGCAGTATTTT. Its translation: CASSSGQGQGTDTQYF.

The table lists this clone with a count of one. The chain is built from TRBV7-2 and TRBJ2-7; 8 nucleotides align to TRBD1. CDR3 size: 15 residues. The J segment lost 7 bases and the V segment lost 7 bases, leaving 15 bases of the junction unmatched. CDR1 is SGHTA and CDR2 is FQGNSA in the germline V gene. CDR3 coding DNA: TGTGCCAGCAACTCAGACGTCACAGGGACAGGAGAGCAGTACTTC. This encodes CASNSDVTGTGEQYF.

The CDR3 loop is CASSPAGGPDYEQYF. The CDR3 region has the DNA TGTGCCAGCAGTCCCGCGGGAGGACCGGATTACGAGCAGTACTTC. The chain links TRBV6-5 to TRBJ2-7, with 8 bases matching TRBD2. The V and J ends lost 5 bases and 4 bases, in that order; junction bases with no gene match: 10. The CDR3 covers 15 residues. The germline gives CDR1 MNHEY, CDR2 SVGAGI.

The genes are TRBV3-1 (or the pseudogene TRBV3-2) and TRBJ2-7; 11 bases align to TRBD2. The CDR3 loop spans 15 amino acids. Germline-derived CDR1 and CDR2 are LGHDT and YNNKEL (reference sequence). V shed 5 bases, J shed 2 bases, and the junction held 5 bases outside the gene matches. DNA for the CDR3: TGTGCCAGCAGCAAACTGACTAGCGGGGCCTACGAGCAGTACTTC. It translates to CASSKLTSGAYEQYF.

The V and J genes are TRBV9 and TRBJ2-1; 10 bases map to TRBD1. CDR3 length: 14 amino acids. V was clipped by 2 bases and J by 7 bases; unmatched bases: 3. Germline assignment: CDR1 SGDLS and CDR2 YYNGEE. CDR3 sequence (DNA): TGTGCCAGCAGCGTCGGGACAGGGGAGAATGAGCAGTTCTTC. Translated: CASSVGTGENEQFF.

The chain is built from TRBV28 and TRBJ1-2; TRBD1 matches 10 bases. V lost 7 bases to trimming and J lost 4 bases; unmatched junction nucleotides: 6. CDR1 MDHEN and CDR2 SYDVKM come from the germline V gene. This CDR3 is 14 amino acids long. In DNA form, the CDR3 reads TGTGCCAGCAAAGCGGGGACAGGGGTCTATGGCTACACCTTC. This translates into CASKAGTGVYGYTF.